The entry that follows covers one T cell receptor beta chain sequence. Its matching antigen is unknown. This sample was included in a study of OX40 agonist ivuxolimab in advanced cancers. Study-wide points: More expanded clones were seen, on average, in CD8+ T cells than in CD4+. In the 0.1-3.0 mg/kg groups, partial responders showed among the lowest expansion. Clonal expansion by week 6 occurred in CD4+ and CD8+ blood T cells (at 0.1 to 3.0 mg/kg).

Sampling times: baseline, cycle 4 day 1, cycle 7 day 1. Clones were sequenced by immunoSEQ multiplex PCR, and TCRdb holds only the in-frame ones, with some missing. The sample records about 60,000 clones, more than 85% being singletons. The germline V and J ends were trimmed by 7 bases and 0 bases, with 19 bases remaining between them. The length of the CDR3 is 17 residues. CDR1 is SEHNR and CDR2 is FQNEAQ in the germline V gene (reference sequence). V and J are TRBV7-9 and TRBJ1-3; D perhaps matches TRBD1 (5 bases). This TCR came from an adult with an advanced solid tumor such as melanoma, head and neck, liver or kidney cancer. Sequenced here: CD4+ or CD8+ T cells sorted from blood, sampled in a trial of the OX40 agonist ivuxolimab. The CDR3: CASMKVVGEPSGNTIYF. The CDR3 nucleotides read TGTGCCAGCATGAAAGTCGTGGGGGAGCCCTCTGGAAACACCATATATTTT.